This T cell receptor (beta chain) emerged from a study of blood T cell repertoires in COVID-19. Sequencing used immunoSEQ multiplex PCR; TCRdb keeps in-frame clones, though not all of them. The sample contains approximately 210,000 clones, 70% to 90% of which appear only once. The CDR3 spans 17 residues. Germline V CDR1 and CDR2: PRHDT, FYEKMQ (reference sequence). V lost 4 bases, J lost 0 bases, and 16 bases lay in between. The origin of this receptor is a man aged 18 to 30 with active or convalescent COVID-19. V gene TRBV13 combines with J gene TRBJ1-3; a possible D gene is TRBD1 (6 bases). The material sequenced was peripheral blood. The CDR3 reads CASSSPGQWDSGNTIYF. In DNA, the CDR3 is TGTGCCAGCAGCTCCCCGGGACAATGGGACTCTGGAAACACCATATATTTT.